This is a list of T cell receptor beta chains from one sample in a study of CD8+CD57+ T cells in acquired aplastic anemia. TCRdb passed the reads through MiXCR, listing each CDR3 protein once. The sample shows a few hundred thousand distinct CDR3 sequences, around 82% of them seen only once. The specimen was sorted CD4+, CD8+, or CD8+CD57+ T cells (not recorded which) from PBMCs. The receptors derive from a human donor with aplastic anemia. Both conserved end residues are part of each CDR3. Each record gives: D gene, clone size, V gene, J gene, CDR3 protein, CDR3 DNA. D genes are given only for firm matches. Not every row has a clone size; where given, it reads once, few, many or a size class.

>NA|NA|TRBV7-8|TRBJ2-2
CASSFVEATDTLYF
TGTGCCAGCAGCTTTGTGGAAGCGACCGATACGCTGTATTTT
>TRBD1|NA|TRBV11-2|TRBJ2-1
CASSHQTGGLNEQFF
TGTGCCAGCAGCCATCAGACAGGGGGTCTCAATGAGCAGTTCTTC
>NA|NA|TRBV9|TRBJ2-3
CASSLYGNSYNEHF
TGTGCCAGCAGCTTATACGGGAACTCCTACAATGAGCATTTT
>NA|NA|TRBV2|TRBJ1-6
CASREGGKSSYNSRPHF
TGTGCCAGCAGGGAAGGGGGAAAGAGCTCCTATAATTCTCGCCCCCACTTT
>TRBD2|NA|TRBV25-1|TRBJ2-1
CASRSRLANSYNEQFF
TGTGCCAGCAGAAGCAGACTAGCCAACTCCTACAATGAGCAGTTCTTC
>NA|NA|TRBV7-6|TRBJ1-1
CASSFDLIPTTGTFF
TGTGCCAGCAGCTTTGATCTGATTCCGACCACTGGAACTTTCTTT
>NA|NA|TRBV11-2|TRBJ2-7
CASSLDLTCSYEQYF
TGTGCCAGCAGCTTAGATCTGACATGTTCCTACGAGCAGTACTTC
>NA|NA|TRBV9|TRBJ2-6
CASSRDHSGANVLTF
TGTGCCAGCAGCAGAGATCACTCTGGGGCCAACGTTTTGACTTTC
>TRBD2|NA|TRBV7-9|TRBJ2-1
CASSFQRSGGLDEEQFF
TGTGCCAGCAGCTTTCAAAGAAGCGGGGGGCTCGATGAGGAGCAGTTCTTC
>NA|NA|TRBV12-3/TRBV12-4|TRBJ2-7
CASRSSGYEQYF
TGTGCCAGCAGATCCTCGGGTTACGAGCAGTACTTC
>NA|few|TRBV2|TRBJ2-3
CASGDLGQDTQYF
TGTGCCAGCGGGGACCTGGGCCAAGATACGCAGTATTTT
>NA|NA|TRBV5-4|TRBJ1-2
CASTAGNYGYTF
TGTGCCAGCACTGCAGGAAACTATGGCTACACCTTC
>NA|NA|TRBV19|TRBJ2-3
CASSITFTDTQYF
TGTGCCAGTAGTATTACCTTCACAGATACGCAGTATTTT
>NA|NA|TRBV9|TRBJ1-1
CASSGVAGISEAFF
TGTGCCAGCAGCGGAGTAGCGGGGATCAGCGAAGCTTTCTTT
>NA|NA|TRBV7-9|TRBJ2-5
CASSFAGSSGPKTQYF
TGTGCCAGCAGCTTTGCGGGCAGCTCGGGGCCAAAGACCCAGTACTTC
>NA|NA|TRBV20-1|TRBJ2-7
CSAKPTTSYEQYF
TGCAGTGCTAAGCCAACCACGAGCTACGAGCAGTACTTC
>NA|NA|TRBV7-8|TRBJ2-5
CATSMGSSEEPLFF
TGTGCCACCAGCATGGGGAGCTCGGAAGAGCCCTTGTTCTTC
>NA|NA|TRBV11-3|TRBJ2-3
CASSSERGDTQYF
TGTGCCAGCAGCAGCGAGAGGGGAGATACGCAGTATTTT
>TRBD2|NA|TRBV5-4|TRBJ2-1
CASSISGKTYNEQFF
TGTGCCAGTAGTATTAGCGGGAAAACCTACAATGAGCAGTTCTTC
>NA|NA|TRBV2|TRBJ2-4
CASGDGGNNTHF
TGTGCCAGCGGGGACGGTGGGAACAATACGCACTTC
>NA|NA|TRBV7-2|TRBJ2-3
CASGAGSRETQTF
TGTGCCAGCGGGGCGGGGAGCAGGGAAACACAGACTTTT
>NA|NA|TRBV24-1|TRBJ1-2
CATSDFTGMGYTF
TGTGCCACCAGTGATTTTACCGGAATGGGCTACACCTTC
>NA|NA|TRBV7-2|TRBJ1-1
CASSEQQHNEKLVFF
TGTGCCAGCAGTGAGCAGCAGCATAATGAAAAACTGGTTTTCTTT
>NA|NA|TRBV9|TRBJ1-1
CASSVESDRQNFAFF
TGTGCCAGCAGCGTAGAGTCAGATAGGCAGAATTTTGCTTTCTTT
>NA|NA|TRBV12-3/TRBV12-4|TRBJ1-4
CASSFVQTCEKLFF
TGTGCCAGCAGTTTTGTCCAGACTTGTGAAAAACTGTTTTTT
>NA|NA|TRBV7-8|TRBJ2-3
CASSFDPDATTLYF
TGTGCCAGCAGCTTTGATCCAGACGCCACAACGCTTTATTTT
>NA|NA|TRBV11-2|TRBJ1-6
CASSFASGVSPLHF
TGTGCCAGCAGCTTTGCTAGCGGAGTTTCACCCCTCCACTTT
>NA|NA|TRBV11-1|TRBJ2-1
CASSPQKGGGSDEQFF
TGTGCCAGCAGCCCCCAAAAAGGGGGGGGGAGCGATGAGCAGTTCTTC
>NA|NA|TRBV29-1|TRBJ2-3
CSVTRLSTDTQYF
TGCAGCGTGACACGTTTAAGCACAGATACGCAGTATTTT
>NA|few|TRBV20-1|TRBJ1-1
CSASGLDNQNTEAFF
TGCAGTGCTAGCGGACTGGACAACCAAAACACTGAAGCTTTCTTT
>TRBD1|few|TRBV25-1|TRBJ1-5
CASSETGAGQPQHF
TGTGCCAGCAGTGAAACAGGGGCGGGTCAGCCCCAGCATTTT
>TRBD2|NA|TRBV5-6|TRBJ2-1
CASSLRRGGGSDEQFF
TGTGCCAGCAGCTTGCGAAGGGGCGGGGGGAGCGATGAGCAGTTCTTC
>NA|many|TRBV7-8|TRBJ1-1
CASSLAGGGDTQYFF
TGTGCCAGCAGCTTAGCGGGAGGAGGCGATACGCAGTATTTCTTT
>NA|NA|TRBV7-9|TRBJ2-3
CASSLGGTADPQYF
TGTGCCAGCAGCTTAGGGGGCACAGCCGATCCGCAGTATTTT
>NA|NA|TRBV24-1|TRBJ2-1
CASSDGGTGEQFF
TGTGCCAGCAGTGATGGGGGGACCGGTGAGCAGTTCTTC
>NA|NA|TRBV24-1|TRBJ2-1
CASSDGGTHIHCF
TGTGCCAGCAGTGATGGGGGGACCCATATACACTGTTTC
>NA|NA|TRBV5-5|TRBJ2-5
CASSRTGPQETQYF
TGTGCCAGCAGCCGGACTGGCCCCCAAGAGACCCAGTACTTC
>TRBD1|NA|TRBV25-1|TRBJ1-5
CASQQTGHSNQPQHF
TGTGCCAGCCAGCAGACAGGGCATAGCAATCAGCCCCAGCACTTT
>TRBD1|NA|TRBV7-2|TRBJ1-6
CASSLAGGQDTHLHF
TGTGCCAGCAGCTTGGCCGGGGGACAGGATACGCACCTCCACTTT
>NA|NA|TRBV19|TRBJ1-1
CASSPRTGTGMNTEAFF
TGTGCCAGTAGTCCGAGAACAGGGACTGGGATGAACACTGAAGCTTTCTTT
>NA|once|TRBV7-2|TRBJ1-2
CASSFASGGPVYGYTF
TGTGCCAGCAGCTTCGCTAGCGGCGGGCCCGTGTATGGCTACACCTTC
>TRBD1|NA|TRBV25-1|TRBJ1-4
CASSESGTGLISGEKLFF
TGTGCCAGCAGTGAATCCGGGACAGGGCTTATATCCGGTGAAAAACTGTTTTTT
>NA|NA|TRBV7-2|TRBJ2-7
CASSLDLTRDEQYF
TGTGCCAGCAGCTTAGATCTGACTCGCGACGAGCAGTACTTC
>TRBD1|NA|TRBV10-3|TRBJ2-3
CAISERTGDHTDTQYF
TGTGCCATCAGTGAACGGACAGGGGATCACACAGATACGCAGTATTTT
>NA|once|TRBV15|TRBJ2-7
CATSREGTGSYEQYF
TGTGCCACCAGCAGAGAGGGCACAGGCTCCTACGAGCAGTACTTC
>NA|many|TRBV15|TRBJ1-1
CATSRGTGTEAFF
TGTGCCACCAGCAGAGGCACCGGGACAGAAGCTTTCTTT
>NA|NA|TRBV9|TRBJ2-3
CASSLAGQSTNTYF
TGTGCCAGCAGCTTAGCGGGACAGAGCACAAATACGTATTTT
>NA|NA|TRBV7-9|TRBJ2-3
CASGVQGSDRQYF
TGTGCCAGCGGGGTCCAGGGAAGCGATAGGCAGTATTTT
>TRBD2|NA|TRBV7-9|TRBJ2-1
CASSFVGRGGCDEQFF
TGTGCCAGCAGCTTTGTAGGGCGCGGGGGGTGCGATGAGCAGTTCTTC
>NA|NA|TRBV7-3|TRBJ1-5
CASSRQANAVEHQHF
TGTGCCAGCTCAAGACAGGCCAACGCCGTTGAACACCAACATTTT
>NA|once|TRBV7-9|TRBJ2-7
CASSLGTAYATNF
TGTGCCAGCAGCTTGGGGACGGCTTACGCTACGAACTTT
>NA|once|TRBV7-9|TRBJ1-2
CASSQAGPRGYTF
TGTGCCAGCAGCCAAGCGGGTCCACGTGGCTACACCTTC
>NA|NA|TRBV11-1|TRBJ2-7
CASSLAGGPSYEQYF
TGTGCCAGCAGTCTGGCGGGCGGGCCCTCCTACGAGCAGTACTTC